The subject of this entry is one T cell receptor (beta chain). This sample was taken from a study of blood T cell repertoires in COVID-19. Study details: Samples came from the United States, Italy and Spain, spanning acute and convalescent COVID-19.

Original processing notes: Counts of nucleated cells, estimated from reference gene primer amplification, were obtained. Using immunoSEQ multiplex PCR, the repertoire was profiled, and TCRdb retains in-frame clones only, with some absent. That table gives V, J and clone size, and the DNA gave D and trimming. The profile shows some 180,000 clones, about 70% of them singletons. The trim removed 4 bases at V and 4 bases at J, leaving 15 bases unmatched. In germline, CDR1 is LGHDT, CDR2 YNNKEL (reference sequence). The CDR3 loop spans 18 amino acids. J is TRBJ2-1 and V is TRBV3-1 (or the pseudogene TRBV3-2); TRBD2 matches 8 bases. The receptor was derived from a woman aged 45 to 65 with active or convalescent COVID-19. The specimen sequenced was peripheral blood. The CDR3 region is CASSPRRGAGDFYNEQFF. The CDR3 DNA is TGTGCCAGCAGCCCGCGGCGGGGGGCGGGAGATTTTTACAATGAGCAGTTCTTC.